This T cell receptor (beta chain) was sequenced during a study of blood T cells in healthy people across ages. The CDR3 runs to 15 residues. Per germline, CDR1 SGDLS and CDR2 YYNGEE. V was clipped by 0 bases and J by 4 bases, with 11 bases between them. This clonotype was recorded a few times. For the second PCR, which ran for about 7 to 11 cycles, a sample-barcoded 5' primer and a J-beta primer mix were used. MiXCR, run by TCRdb on the 5' RACE reads, gives a single entry per CDR3 protein. The table lists around 1.5 million distinct CDR3 sequences, around 36% of them singletons, with approximately 11% in the top ten.

Sequencing was done on a sample of blood. The V and J genes are TRBV9 and TRBJ2-1; possible D gene TRBD2, 6 bases. The sequence came from a woman aged 25 to 39 in good health. The DNA of the CDR3 is TGTGCCAGCAGCGTAGAAGGCGGGGTATACAATGAGCAGTTCTTC. Protein sequence: CASSVEGGVYNEQFF.